These 19 T cell receptor beta chains share one sample of origin, sequenced in a study of graft-versus-host responses after intestinal transplantation (dated by TCRdb to the early 2020s). The library was made by the immunoSEQ multiplex PCR assay. TCRdb obtained this table from immuneACCESS and retained in-frame rearrangements with V and J assigned. These tables miss some clones; where compared with another copy, unresolved V genes account for less than half of the shortfall, and the remainder is unexplained. A total of about 70,000 clones appear in this sample, under 90% of them only once. Approximately 0.39% of the sample belongs to the ten largest clones. Antigens for these TCRs are unknown. This specimen's time point label, interpreted: cells obtained before transplantation from donor or recipient. Source: unstimulated CD4+ T cells sorted from spleen or lymph node cells, taken before transplant. These receptors were taken from a human donor who was the organ donor for an intestinal transplant.

V gene TRBV5-4 combines with J gene TRBJ2-1; D perhaps matches TRBD2 (7 bases). V dropped 0 bases and J dropped 2 bases, with 9 bases sitting between them. The V gene's germline CDR1 is SGHNT and CDR2 YYREEE (reference sequence). The CDR3 is 15 amino acids. CDR3 in amino acids: CASSLAGGAYNEQFF. CDR3 nucleotides: TGTGCCAGCAGCTTGGCGGGGGGCGCCTACAATGAGCAGTTCTTC.

The J gene is TRBJ2-3, the V gene TRBV27; 12 bases line up with TRBD1. CDR1 and CDR2 from the germline V gene are MNHEY and SMNVEV (reference sequence). V lost 5 bases to trimming and J lost 4 bases; unmatched junction nucleotides: 10. The CDR3 sequence is 17 residues long. CDR3 loop: CASSIISGQGAADTQYF. The CDR3 DNA is TGTGCCAGCAGTATTATCTCGGGACAGGGGGCGGCAGATACGCAGTATTTT.

This sequence joins TRBV5-1 and TRBJ2-1; D gene unclear. V shed 0 bases and J shed 0 bases, with 10 bases lying between them. This CDR3 has 16 amino acids. CDR1 is SGHRS, CDR2 YFSETQ, per germline. The CDR3 DNA is TGCGCCAGCAGCTTGGGGGTATCTAGCTCCTACAATGAGCAGTTCTTC. It is translated as CASSLGVSSSYNEQFF.

Of note for this clone: An end of the junction differs from the germline gene, which may be a read error. This chain uses TRBV7-7 with TRBJ2-2, with 11 nucleotides matching TRBD1. CDR3 size: 16 residues. CDR1 is SSHAT and CDR2 is FNYEAQ in the germline V gene (reference sequence). Here the CDR3 reads CASSFLDRGQSGELFF. The CDR3 DNA reads as TGTGCTAGCAGCTTTTTGGACAGGGGGCAATCCGGGGAGCTGTTTTTT.

The J gene is TRBJ1-6, the V gene TRBV6-4; TRBD1 might be the D (6 bases). The CDR3 consists of 20 residues. Trimming stripped 0 bases from V and 0 bases from J, with 18 bases between. Looked up from germline, CDR1 is MRHNA and CDR2 is SNTAGT. CDR3 protein: CASSDSVGHETSSYNSPLHF. The CDR3 coding sequence is TGTGCCAGCAGTGACTCAGTGGGACACGAAACAAGCTCCTATAATTCACCCCTCCACTTT.

The chain is built from TRBV5-1 and TRBJ2-3; TRBD2 matches at 7 bases. CDR3 length: 12 residues. Losses at the gene ends were 6 bases for V and 4 bases for J; bases not matched to a gene: 2. Germline CDR1 and CDR2: SGHRS and YFSETQ. The CDR3: CASNLAADTQYF. The CDR3 bases are TGCGCCAGCAACCTAGCGGCAGATACGCAGTATTTT.

J is TRBJ1-5 and V is TRBV19, with TRBD1 matching 10 bases. The CDR3 loop spans 16 amino acids. Trimming removed 7 bases from V and 2 bases from J; junction bases left unmatched: 8. The germline V gene has CDR1 LNHDA and CDR2 SQIVND (reference sequence). This CDR3 reads CASTPGQGNGNQPQHF. The CDR3 DNA reads TGTGCCAGTACCCCGGGACAGGGGAACGGCAATCAGCCCCAGCATTTT. The full variable domain, in which reference TRBV19 and TRBJ1-5 provide the parts outside the CDR3, is DGGITQSPKYLFRKEGQNVTLSCEQNLNHDAMYWYRQDPGQGLRLIYYSQIVNDFQKGDIAEGYSVSREKKESFPLTVTSAQKNPTAFYLCASTPGQGNGNQPQHFGDGTRLSIL.

The V and J genes are TRBV18 and TRBJ1-5; D might be TRBD1 (5 bases). Trimming removed 3 bases from V and 7 bases from J, with 10 bases in between. The CDR3 sequence is 13 residues long. Per germline, CDR1 KGHSH and CDR2 LQKENI. CDR3 sequence: CASSPLGVQPQHF. The CDR3 DNA reads as TGTGCCAGCTCACCCTTAGGGGTACAGCCCCAGCATTTT.

The rearrangement uses TRBV7-2 and TRBJ1-1, with D unresolved. This CDR3 is 15 amino acids long. Germline V CDR1 and CDR2: SGHTA, FQGNSA. Trimming stripped 7 bases from V and 0 bases from J, with 15 bases between. CDR3: CASNIREYVNTEAFF. The DNA of the CDR3 is TGTGCCAGCAACATTCGGGAGTACGTGAACACTGAAGCTTTCTTT.

V is TRBV5-6 and J is TRBJ1-6, with unresolved D. The CDR3 consists of 14 residues. The V end was cut by 4 bases, the J end by 7 bases, with 12 bases between. CDR1 is SGHDT, CDR2 YYEEEE, per germline. CDR3 region: CASSPGLTNSPLHF. The CDR3 DNA reads as TGTGCCAGCAGCCCTGGACTCACAAATTCACCCCTCCACTTT. Using reference TRBV5-6 and TRBJ1-6 for the parts outside the CDR3, the full variable domain is DAGVTQSPTHLIKTRGQQVTLRCSPKSGHDTVSWYQQALGQGPQFIFQYYEEEERQRGNFPDRFSGHQFPNYSSELNVNALLLGDSALYLCASSPGLTNSPLHFGNGTRLTVT.

J is TRBJ2-3 and V is TRBV6-5; TRBD1 aligns across 8 bases. This CDR3 has 14 amino acids. Looked up from germline, CDR1 is MNHEY and CDR2 is SVGAGI. With 0 bases clipped from V and 11 bases from J, the junction kept 7 bases outside the gene matches. The CDR3 reads CASSYSDRGIGQYF. CDR3 nucleotide sequence: TGTGCCAGCAGTTACTCCGACAGGGGAATAGGGCAGTATTTT.

The CDR3 loop is CASGSGGKQETQYF. CDR3 nucleotide sequence: TGTGCCAGCGGGAGCGGGGGCAAGCAAGAGACCCAGTACTTC. The V gene is TRBV28, the J gene TRBJ2-5, with 8 bases lining up with TRBD2. This CDR3 has 14 residues. Germline V gene lookup returns CDR1 MDHEN and CDR2 SYDVKM. With V trimmed by 8 bases and J by 2 bases, 7 bases remained unmatched.

This clone showed up just once. The rearrangement joins TRBV29-1 to TRBJ2-7, with D perhaps matching TRBD1 (5 bases). Trimming took 4 bases from V and 5 from J, leaving 9 bases between them. The CDR3 totals 11 residues. Per germline, CDR1 SQVTM and CDR2 ANQGSEA. CDR3 residues: CSVGVGHEQYV. The CDR3 DNA is TGCAGCGTTGGGGTGGGGCACGAGCAGTACGTC.

The V call is TRBV7-2, the J call TRBJ2-3; weak D call: TRBD2 (6 bases). CDR1 and CDR2 (germline): SGHTA, FQGNSA. Trimming removed 1 base at V and 2 bases at J, with 10 bases between. The CDR3 length is 15 residues. The CDR3 reads CASSLVGGTTDTQYF. In nucleotides, the CDR3 is TGTGCCAGCAGCTTAGTCGGCGGGACCACAGATACGCAGTATTTT.

The rearrangement joins TRBV5-8 to TRBJ2-4; possible D gene TRBD1, 6 bases. Germline V gene sequence: CDR1 SGHTS, CDR2 YDEGEE. CDR3 length: 14 amino acids. Between the trimmed V and J ends, which lost 4 bases and 7 bases, there was a span of 15 bases. The CDR3 DNA reads TGTGCCAGCAGCAGCGGACAGTCCCTTAACATTCAGTACTTC. It is translated as CASSSGQSLNIQYF.

The chain has TRBV29-1 and TRBJ1-1; 9 bases are a match to TRBD1. Germline CDR1 reads SQVTM; CDR2 reads ANQGSEA. The CDR3 runs 13 residues. Unmatched junction bases numbered 10, after V lost 6 bases and J lost 8 bases. The CDR3 protein is CSVTTGGKREAFF. The CDR3 DNA reads TGCAGCGTCACTACAGGGGGCAAGAGGGAAGCTTTCTTT.

This clone has only a few counts. The V and J genes are TRBV27 and TRBJ1-2; TRBD1 is a possible D gene (6 bases). The CDR3 sequence is 13 residues long. The germline V and J ends were trimmed by 6 bases and 2 bases, with 10 bases remaining between them. Per the germline V gene, CDR1 is MNHEY and CDR2 is SMNVEV (reference sequence). CDR3 sequence: CASSLGANYGYTF. The CDR3 coding sequence is TGTGCCAGCAGCCTGGGGGCGAACTATGGCTACACCTTC.

This clone was detected only once. The rearrangement uses TRBV9 and TRBJ2-2; D unresolved. This CDR3 is built from 14 residues. V was pared by 0 bases and J by 4 bases, with 7 bases between. Germline CDR1 reads SGDLS; CDR2 reads YYNGEE. Here the CDR3 reads CASSVGATTGELFF. CDR3 in DNA: TGTGCCAGCAGCGTAGGGGCTACCACCGGGGAGCTGTTTTTT.

The chain recombines TRBV4-1 with TRBJ2-1, with 10 bases matching TRBD2. Germline-derived CDR1 and CDR2 are MGHRA and YSYEKL. CDR3 size: 18 residues. Trimming at V came to 2 bases and at J to 6 bases, leaving 13 bases not matched to a gene. The CDR3 sequence: CASSQPVGERGGVNEQFF. For the CDR3, the DNA is TGCGCCAGCAGCCAACCAGTAGGGGAGCGGGGGGGCGTCAATGAGCAGTTCTTC.